Presented here are 32 T cell receptor beta chains from one specimen sequenced in a study of T cells in Graves' hyperthyroidism and ophthalmopathy. Researchers amplified the TCR beta CDR3 regions from RNA transcripts. The HTBI set primed first-round TCR CDR3 RT-PCR. Each CDR3 protein is one row after TCRdb ran MiXCR on the multiplex PCR reads. The sample carries around 600,000 distinct CDR3 sequences, approximately 14% recorded once. Sequenced material: blood. These receptor sequences come from a woman between 45 and 60 years old with Graves' ophthalmopathy.

This chain joins TRBV7-3 and TRBJ1-2; D uncertain. This CDR3 has 11 amino acids. Germline V gives CDR1 SGHTA, CDR2 FQGTGA. The V and J ends lost 3 bases and 13 bases respectively, with 12 bases between them. The DNA of the CDR3 is TGTGCCAGCAGCTTTTCCCCCCGGCGCACCTTC. Amino acids: CASSFSPRRTF.

This clonotype has just a few counts. The gene calls are TRBV28 and TRBJ2-1; 7 bases are a match to TRBD1. V lost 2 bases, J lost 6 bases, and 1 base stayed unmatched. This CDR3 spans 13 amino acids. Germline V gene sequence: CDR1 MDHEN, CDR2 SYDVKM. CDR3 bases: TGTGCCAGCAGTTTAAGACAGGGCAATGAGCAGTTCTTC. This sequence encodes CASSLRQGNEQFF.

The CDR3 nucleotides are TGTGCCAGCAGTTCCCCGGGACTAGCGGGCAGTAGCACAGATACGCAGTATTTT. It yields the protein CASSSPGLAGSSTDTQYF. The chain uses TRBV6-9 and TRBJ2-3; TRBD2 agrees at 12 bases. V trimming: 4 bases; J trimming: 0 bases; junction bases outside the gene matches: 8. The germline gives CDR1 MNHGY, CDR2 SVAAGI. The CDR3 is made up of 18 amino acids.

This clonotype was seen only a few times. The chain is built from TRBV19 and TRBJ2-5, with TRBD1 matching 9 bases. The CDR3 spans 12 residues. CDR1 and CDR2 from the germline V gene are LNHDA and SQIVND (reference sequence). The V segment lost 9 bases and the J segment 6 bases; nucleotides outside the gene matches: 5. The CDR3 sequence is CASGQGSKTQYF. In DNA form, the CDR3 reads TGTGCCAGCGGACAGGGGAGTAAGACCCAGTACTTC.

This clonotype has ten or more counts. The gene calls are TRBV28 and TRBJ2-4, with TRBD1 matching over 9 bases. The CDR3 extends over 13 amino acids. V gave up 5 bases and J gave up 8 bases; unmatched junction bases: 4. CDR1 and CDR2 (germline): MDHEN, SYDVKM. The CDR3 region has the DNA TGTGCCAGCAGTAACTACAGGGGGCACATTCAGTACTTC. Translated: CASSNYRGHIQYF.

The genes are TRBV14 and TRBJ1-3; D gene uncertain. CDR3 size: 16 residues. The ends were cut back, 3 bases at V and 0 bases at J, with 12 bases in the middle. Germline V gene lookup returns CDR1 SGHDN and CDR2 FVKESK. CDR3 sequence reads: CASSQQELYSGNTIYF. The CDR3 DNA follows: TGTGCCAGCAGCCAGCAGGAGCTTTACTCTGGAAACACCATATATTTT.

This clonotype was detected many times. The J gene is TRBJ1-5, the V gene TRBV7-9, with D perhaps matching TRBD1 (5 bases). CDR1 is SEHNR, CDR2 FQNEAQ, per germline (reference sequence). The CDR3 is 15 residues long. The V and J ends lost 5 bases and 5 bases respectively, with 16 bases between them. The CDR3 reads CASSQDSPGYQPQHF. CDR3 sequence (DNA): TGTGCCAGCAGCCAAGACAGCCCGGGTTATCAGCCCCAGCATTTT.

This clonotype has at least ten counts. The chain combines TRBV6-1 with TRBJ2-7, with D possibly matching TRBD1 (5 bases). Trimming removed 8 bases at V and 4 bases at J, with 6 bases between. From germline, CDR1 is MNHNS and CDR2 SASEGT. This CDR3 spans 10 amino acids. The CDR3 loop is CASGHYEQYF. CDR3 sequence (DNA): TGTGCCAGCGGACATTACGAGCAGTACTTC.

This clonotype was counted many times. The genes are TRBV12-3 or TRBV12-4 and TRBJ1-1, with unresolved D. This CDR3 spans 11 amino acids. V was clipped by 3 bases and J by 7 bases, with 6 bases between them. The CDR3 nucleotides read TGTGCCAGCAGTTTTAAGTATGAAGCTTTCTTT. The encoded protein is CASSFKYEAFF.

This clonotype was counted many times. The chain carries TRBV27 and TRBJ2-1, with D hard to call. Trimming stripped 3 bases from V and 6 bases from J, with 21 bases between. This CDR3 is 17 amino acids long. Per germline, CDR1 MNHEY and CDR2 SMNVEV (reference sequence). CDR3 DNA: TGTGCCAGCAGTTTTTCCCGTGGGTCTACCTCGCGCAATGAGCAGTTCTTC. It is translated as CASSFSRGSTSRNEQFF.

Many counts were recorded for this clonotype. The J gene is TRBJ2-3, the V gene TRBV12-3 or TRBV12-4; D possibly corresponds to TRBD2 (6 bases). This CDR3 comprises 14 residues. The germline V and J ends were trimmed by 6 bases and 5 bases, with 15 bases remaining between them. In nucleotides, the CDR3 is TGTGCCAGCAGCCACACTAGCCTCATAGATACGCAGTATTTT. This translates into CASSHTSLIDTQYF.

This clonotype occurred a few times. The chain links TRBV7-8 to TRBJ2-3, with D maybe TRBD2 (6 bases). V was cut by 1 base and J by 2 bases, with 10 bases left in between. Looked up from germline, CDR1 is SGHVS and CDR2 is FQNEAQ. CDR3 length equals 15 residues. CDR3 bases: TGTGCCAGCAGCTTAGGGGGACTCCTCACAGATACGCAGTATTTT. This codes for CASSLGGLLTDTQYF.

The chain couples TRBV3-1 to TRBJ1-1; 8 bases align to TRBD1. CDR3 length: 14 residues. CDR1 LGHDT and CDR2 YNNKEL come from the germline V gene (reference sequence). J lost 6 bases, V lost 1 base, and 4 bases had no gene match. In nucleotides, the CDR3 is TGTGCCAGCAGCCAAGTAGACAGGGGAGCTGAAGCTTTCTTT. It specifies CASSQVDRGAEAFF.

This clonotype was counted only a few times. V is TRBV11-2 and J is TRBJ1-3, with no clear D. V shed 3 bases and J shed 0 bases, with 15 bases lying between them. The germline gives CDR1 SGHAT, CDR2 FQNNGV. CDR3 length: 17 residues. The CDR3 bases are TGTGCCAGCAGCTTCTCCCTTGGTGGACTCTCTGGAAACACCATATATTTT. Translated, it gives CASSFSLGGLSGNTIYF.

A note on this clonotype: It may be a read error: a sequence one base away is much more abundant. The DNA of the CDR3 is TGTGCCAGCAAGATAATTCCCGGGAGGGAAGCTTTCTTT. Translating gives CASKIIPGREAFF. The V and J genes are TRBV11-3 and TRBJ1-1; no reliable D call. The CDR3 consists of 13 residues. Germline CDR1 SGHNT, CDR2 YENEEA. Deletions cut 7 bases from V and 8 bases from J, with 17 bases between.

The chain employs TRBV2 and TRBJ1-2; TRBD1 agrees at 10 bases. The CDR3 extends over 13 amino acids. The V segment lost 6 bases and the J segment 4 bases; nucleotides outside the gene matches: 2. The germline gives CDR1 SNHLY, CDR2 FYNNEI. The DNA of the CDR3 is TGTGCCAGCAGCGGGACAGGGGTCTATGGCTACACCTTC. Amino acids: CASSGTGVYGYTF.

The chain is built from TRBV6-1 and TRBJ2-5; D is unclear. Germline CDR1 reads MNHNS; CDR2 reads SASEGT. This CDR3 contains 14 residues. V shed 7 bases and J shed 5 bases, with 17 bases lying between them. Here the CDR3 reads CASTRAGRMETQYF. CDR3 DNA: TGTGCCAGCACTCGAGCCGGACGAATGGAGACCCAGTACTTC.

This clonotype was detected many times. The rearrangement joins TRBV20-1 to TRBJ2-5, with TRBD1 identical over 11 bases. This CDR3 has 17 residues. Germline CDR1 reads DFQATT; CDR2 reads SNEGSKA (reference sequence). V dropped 0 bases and J dropped 4; count of bases not matched to a gene: 10. This CDR3 reads CSARDFLGGTGGETQYF. DNA for the CDR3: TGCAGTGCTAGAGATTTCCTAGGCGGGACAGGGGGAGAGACCCAGTACTTC.

The sample holds many counts of this clonotype. The chain has TRBV7-3 and TRBJ2-3, with no clear D. The CDR3 has 12 amino acids. Trimming left V 5 bases short and J 7 bases short, with 10 bases between. Germline V gives CDR1 SGHTA, CDR2 FQGTGA. The CDR3 region has the DNA TGTGCCAGCAGCGAAAGACCCTATACGCAGTATTTT. Its protein product is CASSERPYTQYF.

This clonotype was seen repeatedly, ten times or more. This chain joins TRBV9 and TRBJ1-1; TRBD1 agrees at 11 bases. This CDR3 is built from 15 residues. Germline CDR1 is SGDLS and CDR2 is YYNGEE. After removal of 0 bases from V and 2 bases from J, the junction contained 0 bases not matched to a gene. The CDR3 DNA follows: TGTGCCAGCAGCGTAGGGACAGGGGGCAACACTGAAGCTTTCTTT. Amino acid sequence: CASSVGTGGNTEAFF.

This clonotype came up many times. V and J are TRBV5-1 and TRBJ1-6; no definite D call. This CDR3 is 16 amino acids long. V lost 0 bases and J 7 bases, leaving 14 bases between the germline ends. The germline V gene encodes CDR1 SGHRS and CDR2 YFSETQ. CDR3 amino acids: CASSLAGGGYNSPLHF. For the CDR3, the DNA is TGCGCCAGCAGCTTGGCTGGCGGTGGGTACAATTCACCCCTCCACTTT.

This clonotype appeared once. This chain connects TRBV24-1 to TRBJ2-2; 7 nucleotides agree with TRBD1. Unmatched junction bases numbered 9, after V lost 2 bases and J lost 4 bases. The CDR3 consists of 17 residues. Looked up from germline, CDR1 is KGHDR and CDR2 is SFDVKD. For the CDR3, the DNA is TGTGCCACCAGTGATTCGGAGACAGGGCCTATCACCGGGGAGCTGTTTTTT. This codes for CATSDSETGPITGELFF.

This clonotype was seen once. This chain links TRBV28 with TRBJ2-7, with TRBD2 matching over 14 bases. Per the germline V gene, CDR1 is MDHEN and CDR2 is SYDVKM. CDR3 size: 17 residues. V shed 6 bases and J 3 bases; nucleotides not matched to a gene: 10. The CDR3 nucleotides are TGTGCCAGCAGAATCCTTGGGACTAGCGGGAGCGACTACGAGCAGTACTTC. As protein: CASRILGTSGSDYEQYF.

This clonotype showed up just once. The chain recombines TRBV14 with TRBJ2-7; D uncertain. The CDR3 length is 15 residues. Germline-derived CDR1 and CDR2 are SGHDN and FVKESK. Trimming pared 3 bases from V and 0 bases from J, leaving 12 bases between. CDR3 loop: CASSHYKENSYEQYF. Here the CDR3 DNA reads TGTGCCAGCAGCCATTACAAGGAGAACTCCTACGAGCAGTACTTC.

This chain connects TRBV20-1 to TRBJ1-5; 9 bases agree with TRBD1. Trimming cost V 5 bases and J 0 bases; bases outside gene matches: 8. The CDR3 extends over 16 amino acids. Germline V gene lookup returns CDR1 DFQATT and CDR2 SNEGSKA (reference sequence). CDR3 sequence: CSAGDREGYSNQPQHF. The CDR3 nucleotides are TGCAGTGCTGGGGACAGGGAGGGCTATAGCAATCAGCCCCAGCATTTT.

In this sample, this clonotype turned up many times. The rearrangement links TRBV12-3 or TRBV12-4 to TRBJ1-2; possible D gene TRBD1, 5 bases. V gave up 7 bases and J gave up 8 bases, with 23 bases separating them. The CDR3 covers 15 residues. The CDR3 protein is CASTLLWGGVGGYTF. As DNA, the CDR3 is TGTGCCAGCACCCTTCTTTGGGGGGGAGTCGGAGGCTACACCTTC.

On this clonotype: A much larger clone differs by one base, so this may be a read error. The CDR3 does not close with the conserved phenylalanine or tryptophan, likely indicating a read error. The J gene is TRBJ1-1, the V gene TRBV28; D unclear. Germline CDR1 reads MDHEN; CDR2 reads SYDVKM. CDR3 length: 14 residues. V was cut by 3 bases and J by 2 bases, with 10 bases left in between. The CDR3 region has the DNA TGTGCCAGCAGTTTTATTCCCGGTAACACTGAAGCTTTCTCT. Protein product: CASSFIPGNTEAFS.

This clonotype was recorded at least ten times. This sequence joins TRBV20-1 and TRBJ2-3; 8 bases match TRBD2. Trimming took 6 bases from V and 3 from J; bases not matched to a gene: 11. The CDR3 length is 15 residues. The germline V gene has CDR1 DFQATT and CDR2 SNEGSKA (reference sequence). CDR3 region: CSAIDGTSRTDTQYF. CDR3 coding DNA: TGCAGTGCAATCGACGGGACTAGTCGGACAGATACGCAGTATTTT.

This clonotype appeared a few times. The chain is built from TRBV19 and TRBJ2-6; a possible D gene is TRBD1 (5 bases). Germline V gene data show CDR1 as LNHDA and CDR2 as SQIVND (reference sequence). This CDR3 is built from 16 residues. Trimming removed 3 bases at V and 0 bases at J, with 9 bases between. CDR3: CASSMGHISGANVLTF. DNA of the CDR3: TGTGCCAGTAGTATGGGGCACATCTCTGGGGCCAACGTCCTGACTTTC.

This clonotype was seen repeatedly, ten times or more. This chain uses TRBV30 with TRBJ2-5, with D possibly matching TRBD2 (5 bases). The germline V gene has CDR1 GTSNPN and CDR2 SVGIG (reference sequence). The ends were cut back, 4 bases at V and 4 bases at J, with 13 bases in the middle. CDR3 size: 13 residues. CDR3 in DNA: TGTGCCTGGACAAAAACGAGGGTAGAGACCCAGTACTTC. Protein: CAWTKTRVETQYF.

This clonotype showed up many times. This chain uses TRBV7-2 with TRBJ2-2, with D tentatively TRBD2 (6 bases). The germline CDR1 and CDR2 sequences are SGHTA and FQGNSA. Deletions cut 6 bases from V and 6 bases from J, with 14 bases between. The CDR3 covers 14 residues. CDR3 protein: CASRPAGGAGELFF. Here the CDR3 DNA reads TGTGCCAGCAGGCCAGCCGGAGGGGCCGGGGAGCTGTTTTTT. The entire variable domain, with the rest obtained from reference TRBV7-2 and TRBJ2-2, is as follows: GAGVSQSPSNKVTEKGKDVELRCDPISGHTALYWYRQSLGQGLEFLIYFQGNSAPDKSGLPSDRFSAERTGGSVSTLTIQRTQQEDSAVYLCASRPAGGAGELFFGEGSRLTVL.

This clonotype has ten or more counts. The rearrangement links TRBV4-1 to TRBJ1-1; D possibly corresponds to TRBD1 (5 bases). In germline, CDR1 is MGHRA, CDR2 YSYEKL. The ends were cut back, 2 bases at V and 4 bases at J, with 11 bases in the middle. The CDR3 has 14 amino acids. The CDR3 sequence is CASSQPTRGTEAFF. CDR3 nucleotide sequence: TGCGCCAGCAGCCAACCGACGAGGGGCACTGAAGCTTTCTTT.